This record concerns one T cell receptor (beta chain) sequence. The second PCR ran about 6 to 11 cycles with a sample-barcoded 5' primer and J-beta primers. TCRdb re-analysed the 5' RACE reads in MiXCR, keeping a single row per CDR3 protein. This sample yields roughly 1,000,000 distinct CDR3 sequences, of which about 23% are seen a single time; about 0.69% belongs to the top ten. This record belongs to a study of blood T cells in healthy people across ages. The CDR3 spans 14 residues. Trimming removed 4 bases from V and 3 bases from J, with 14 bases in between. Germline lookup yields CDR1 DFQATT and CDR2 SNEGSKA (reference sequence). The same specimen was also included in a second study, on T cells of mothers and their children. From that second work: A few healthy Caucasian mothers served as donors, and their six children did as well. At a rate of 1.5 ug per 15 ul, cDNA synthesis received all of the extracted RNA. M1S, a second-PCR primer, added sample barcodes and 2-4 random nucleotides. Per mother, over 9.5 million TCR beta CDR3 reads were obtained; per child, about 3 million.

The chain is built from TRBV20-1 and TRBJ2-3; TRBD1 or TRBD2 may be the D gene (6 bases each). The clonotype originates from a girl aged 2-10 years in good health. The material sequenced was blood. CDR3 coding DNA: TGCAGTGCTATAGCTTGGAGGGGGACAGATACGCAGTATTTT. Encoded protein: CSAIAWRGTDTQYF.